The next 22 T cell receptor beta chains were all read from a single sample in a study of blood T cell repertoires in COVID-19. TCRdb's copy holds only in-frame clones and misses some; the assay was immunoSEQ multiplex PCR. The sample includes around 100,000 clones, just under 80% seen only once; the top ten take under 35%. The sample consisted of peripheral blood. The source of these receptors is a man aged 65-85 years with active or convalescent COVID-19.

The genes are TRBV12-5 and TRBJ2-2, with D perhaps TRBD1 (6 bases). The V end lost 4 bases, the J end lost 0 bases, and 9 bases lay between the germline ends. Germline-derived CDR1 and CDR2 are LGHNT and FRNRAP. The CDR3 extends over 15 amino acids. CDR3 region: CASGSGQSNTGELFF. The DNA for the CDR3 is TGTGCTAGTGGTTCCGGACAGTCGAACACCGGGGAGCTGTTTTTT.

V gene TRBV7-2 combines with J gene TRBJ2-1; TRBD2 agrees at 8 bases. J was trimmed by 6 bases and V by 1 base; bases with no gene match: 8. The CDR3 extends over 16 amino acids. CDR1 SGHTA and CDR2 FQGNSA come from the germline V gene. The CDR3 is CASSLDVSGSSNEQFF. The CDR3, as DNA: TGTGCCAGCAGCTTAGACGTAAGCGGGAGTAGCAATGAGCAGTTCTTC. Full variable domain (outside the CDR3, taken from reference TRBV7-2 and TRBJ2-1): GAGVSQSPSNKVTEKGKDVELRCDPISGHTALYWYRQSLGQGLEFLIYFQGNSAPDKSGLPSDRFSAERTGGSVSTLTIQRTQQEDSAVYLCASSLDVSGSSNEQFFGPGTRLTVL.

This chain links TRBV2 with TRBJ2-2; TRBD2 might be the D (5 bases). V was pared by 7 bases and J by 7 bases, with 13 bases between. The CDR3 spans 13 residues. Germline V gene lookup returns CDR1 SNHLY and CDR2 FYNNEI. The CDR3 reads CASNRLLGGELFF. CDR3 DNA sequence: TGTGCCAGCAATCGACTACTGGGCGGGGAGCTGTTTTTT.

In this sample, this clone turned up a few times. The gene calls are TRBV7-6 and TRBJ2-1; TRBD2 agrees at 10 bases. CDR3 length: 15 residues. The trim removed 5 bases at V and 4 bases at J, leaving 5 bases unmatched. Germline-derived CDR1 and CDR2 are SGHVS and FNYEAQ. CDR3 sequence (DNA): TGTGCCAGCAGCGCGAGCGGGGGGGTTTACAATGAGCAGTTCTTC. Its translation is CASSASGGVYNEQFF.

This chain links TRBV5-4 with TRBJ2-2, with D maybe TRBD2 (5 bases). CDR1 is SGHNT, CDR2 YYREEE, per germline (reference sequence). This CDR3 spans 15 amino acids. V dropped 5 bases and J dropped 2 bases, with 13 bases sitting between them. The CDR3 loop reads CASSSGRGNTGELFF. The CDR3 DNA follows: TGTGCCAGCAGTTCAGGACGGGGAAACACCGGGGAGCTGTTTTTT. The full variable domain, in which reference TRBV5-4 and TRBJ2-2 provide the parts outside the CDR3, is ETGVTQSPTHLIKTRGQQVTLRCSSQSGHNTVSWYQQALGQGPQFIFQYYREEENGRGNFPPRFSGLQFPNYSSELNVNALELDDSALYLCASSSGRGNTGELFFGEGSRLTVL.

The rearrangement uses TRBV10-3 and TRBJ2-3; 11 bases are a match to TRBD2. The V segment lost 2 bases and the J segment 0 bases; nucleotides outside the gene matches: 4. This CDR3 has 17 residues. Germline V lookup: CDR1 ENHRY, CDR2 SYGVKD. The CDR3 is CAISETSGGLSTDTQYF. For the CDR3, the DNA is TGTGCCATCAGTGAGACTAGCGGGGGCCTTAGCACAGATACGCAGTATTTT.

The J gene is TRBJ2-1, the V gene TRBV6-2 or TRBV6-3; 8 bases map to TRBD2. Per the germline V gene, CDR1 is MNHEY and CDR2 is SVGEGT. This CDR3 comprises 13 residues. With V trimmed by 5 bases and J by 13 bases, 10 bases remained unmatched. The DNA for the CDR3 is TGTGCCAGCAGTCCCGGACCGGGACTAGTTCAGTTCTTC. Amino acids: CASSPGPGLVQFF.

The rearrangement links TRBV18 to TRBJ2-7, with TRBD1 matching 8 bases. The CDR3 extends over 15 amino acids. V lost 4 bases and J lost 10; bases outside the gene matches: 15. CDR1 and CDR2 (germline): KGHSH, LQKENI. In nucleotides, the CDR3 is TGTGCCAGCTCACGTCCATTGGAGGGACAGGTAGATCAGTACTTC. Encoded protein: CASSRPLEGQVDQYF.

The CDR3 spells CASSEEGRYEQYF. Here the CDR3 DNA reads TGTGCCAGCAGTGAAGAGGGGAGGTACGAGCAGTACTTC. The chain joins TRBV6-1 to TRBJ2-7; D is perhaps TRBD2 (6 bases). CDR1 is MNHNS, CDR2 SASEGT, per germline. CDR3 size: 13 residues. V gave up 1 base and J gave up 4 bases, with 8 bases separating them.

V usage is TRBV24-1 and J usage is TRBJ2-3, with TRBD1 as a possible D gene (5 bases). The CDR3 has 16 amino acids. Germline V gives CDR1 KGHDR, CDR2 SFDVKD. The V and J ends lost 1 base and 1 base respectively, with 11 bases between them. CDR3 coding DNA: TGTGCCACCAGTGATTTTGGGCAGGGTGGCACAGATACGCAGTATTTT. Protein: CATSDFGQGGTDTQYF.

The rearrangement links TRBV7-9 to TRBJ1-1; D not resolved. The CDR3 contains 14 residues. V was trimmed by 5 bases and J by 2 bases, leaving 12 bases between them. Germline CDR1 reads SEHNR; CDR2 reads FQNEAQ (reference sequence). In nucleotides, the CDR3 is TGTGCCAGCAGCCCGACCGGGAGTAACACTGAAGCTTTCTTT. Protein sequence: CASSPTGSNTEAFF.

This rearrangement joins TRBV7-9 to TRBJ1-2, with 8 bases matching TRBD1. CDR3 length: 14 residues. J was trimmed by 2 bases and V by 5 bases; bases with no gene match: 4. Germline V lookup: CDR1 SEHNR, CDR2 FQNEAQ (reference sequence). The CDR3 region has the DNA TGTGCCAGCAGCCCAGGGGGCGTAAACTATGGCTACACCTTC. It codes for CASSPGGVNYGYTF. The entire variable domain, with the rest obtained from reference TRBV7-9 and TRBJ1-2, is as follows: DTGVSQNPRHKITKRGQNVTFRCDPISEHNRLYWYRQTLGQGPEFLTYFQNEAQLEKSRLLSDRFSAERPKGSFSTLEIQRTEQGDSAMYLCASSPGGVNYGYTFGSGTRLTVV.

V and J are TRBV6-2 or TRBV6-3 and TRBJ1-5, with D perhaps matching TRBD1 (5 bases). This CDR3 has 15 residues. Germline loops: CDR1 MNHEY, CDR2 SVGEGT. Trimming shortened V by 0 bases and J by 6 bases, and 12 bases separated the two germline ends. The CDR3 protein is CASSYSITGGQPQHF. In DNA form, the CDR3 reads TGTGCCAGCAGTTACTCGATTACGGGGGGTCAGCCCCAGCATTTT.

This chain joins TRBV24-1 and TRBJ2-1, with D unclear. The CDR3 is 11 amino acids. The germline CDR1 and CDR2 sequences are KGHDR and SFDVKD. Trimming cost V 9 bases and J 6 bases, with 8 bases left between them. The CDR3 nucleotides are TGTGCCACCGCCACGGGCAATGAGCAGTTCTTC. As protein: CATATGNEQFF.

The V gene is TRBV6-2 or TRBV6-3, the J gene TRBJ2-7, with TRBD1 matching over 8 bases. Per germline, CDR1 MNHEY and CDR2 SVGEGT. V lost 2 bases to trimming and J lost 5 bases; unmatched junction nucleotides: 11. The CDR3 length is 16 residues. The CDR3 reads CASSYRGRTGYDEQYF. The CDR3 nucleotides read TGTGCCAGCAGTTACCGGGGTCGGACAGGGTACGACGAGCAGTACTTC.

This clone was seen a few times. The chain combines TRBV10-3 with TRBJ2-7; 9 bases are shared with TRBD1. CDR1 and CDR2 (germline): ENHRY, SYGVKD. V was clipped by 6 bases and J by 0 bases; unmatched bases: 9. The CDR3 runs to 16 residues. The CDR3 here is CAISGGTGWISYEQYF. As DNA, the CDR3 is TGTGCCATCAGCGGAGGGACAGGGTGGATCTCCTACGAGCAGTACTTC.

This chain links TRBV3-1 (or the pseudogene TRBV3-2) with TRBJ2-1; D possibly corresponds to TRBD2 (5 bases). Trimming left V 4 bases short and J 7 bases short, with 8 bases between. From germline, CDR1 is LGHDT and CDR2 YNNKEL (reference sequence). The CDR3 covers 12 residues. This CDR3 is CASSPTSNEQFF. CDR3 bases: TGTGCCAGCAGCCCCACTAGTAATGAGCAGTTCTTC.

The chain has TRBV5-5 and TRBJ2-7; TRBD1 matches at 8 bases. The CDR3 spans 13 residues. V trimming: 4 bases; J trimming: 2 bases; junction bases outside the gene matches: 2. In germline, CDR1 is SGHKS, CDR2 YYEKEE (reference sequence). The CDR3, as DNA: TGTGCCAGCAGCGTACAGGGGGCCTACGAGCAGTACTTC. This sequence encodes CASSVQGAYEQYF.

Comment on this clone: Other DNA sequences in the same sample also yield this CDR3. V gene TRBV11-2 combines with J gene TRBJ2-7, with 7 bases identical to TRBD1. V shed 3 bases and J 3 bases; nucleotides not matched to a gene: 5. Germline CDR1 SGHAT, CDR2 FQNNGV. The length of the CDR3 is 14 residues. The CDR3 sequence: CASSFRQGGYEQYF. DNA of the CDR3: TGTGCCAGCAGCTTTCGACAGGGTGGCTACGAGCAGTACTTC.

The chain employs TRBV5-1 and TRBJ2-7; 7 bases are a match to TRBD1. CDR1 SGHRS and CDR2 YFSETQ come from the germline V gene. This CDR3 spans 17 amino acids. V was clipped by 0 bases and J by 6 bases; unmatched bases: 15. This CDR3 is CASSLVKPTGAPSEQYF. CDR3 nucleotides: TGCGCCAGCAGCTTGGTCAAACCTACAGGGGCCCCAAGCGAGCAGTACTTC. Full variable domain (remainder filled in from reference TRBV5-1 and TRBJ2-7): KAGVTQTPRYLIKTRGQQVTLSCSPISGHRSVSWYQQTPGQGLQFLFEYFSETQRNKGNFPGRFSGRQFSNSRSEMNVSTLELGDSALYLCASSLVKPTGAPSEQYFGPGTRLTVT.

The J gene is TRBJ2-7, the V gene TRBV18; D possibly corresponds to TRBD1 (6 bases). The V and J ends lost 6 bases and 3 bases respectively, with 15 bases between them. The CDR3 sequence is 14 residues long. The germline V gene encodes CDR1 KGHSH and CDR2 LQKENI. The CDR3 spells CASSPSRTVYEQYF. The CDR3 DNA sequence: TGTGCCAGCTCCCCGAGCCGGACAGTCTACGAGCAGTACTTC.

The V and J genes are TRBV6-2 or TRBV6-3 and TRBJ1-5, with 7 bases identical to TRBD1. CDR1 is MNHEY, CDR2 SVGEGT, per germline. V trimming: 2 bases; J trimming: 0 bases; junction bases outside the gene matches: 7. The CDR3 is 17 amino acids. The CDR3 DNA reads TGTGCCAGCAGTTACCTGATGGACAGGAATAGCAATCAGCCCCAGCATTTT. Translated: CASSYLMDRNSNQPQHF.